The T cell receptor (beta chain) described here comes from a study of blood T cell repertoires in COVID-19. TCRdb keeps only in-frame clones here, not all; method: immunoSEQ multiplex PCR. The sample records approximately 190,000 clones, roughly four fifths being singletons. The CDR3 consists of 11 residues. Germline lookup yields CDR1 LGHDT and CDR2 YNNKEL (reference sequence). V was clipped by 1 base and J by 9 bases, with 7 bases between them. Sequencing was done on a sample of peripheral blood. The chain uses TRBV3-1 (or the pseudogene TRBV3-2) and TRBJ2-7; no reliable D call. The clonotype was recovered from a woman between 40 and 50 years old with acute or convalescent COVID-19. CDR3 DNA sequence: TGTGCCAGCAGCCAAGGCGTGAGGCAGTACTTC. Its protein product is CASSQGVRQYF.